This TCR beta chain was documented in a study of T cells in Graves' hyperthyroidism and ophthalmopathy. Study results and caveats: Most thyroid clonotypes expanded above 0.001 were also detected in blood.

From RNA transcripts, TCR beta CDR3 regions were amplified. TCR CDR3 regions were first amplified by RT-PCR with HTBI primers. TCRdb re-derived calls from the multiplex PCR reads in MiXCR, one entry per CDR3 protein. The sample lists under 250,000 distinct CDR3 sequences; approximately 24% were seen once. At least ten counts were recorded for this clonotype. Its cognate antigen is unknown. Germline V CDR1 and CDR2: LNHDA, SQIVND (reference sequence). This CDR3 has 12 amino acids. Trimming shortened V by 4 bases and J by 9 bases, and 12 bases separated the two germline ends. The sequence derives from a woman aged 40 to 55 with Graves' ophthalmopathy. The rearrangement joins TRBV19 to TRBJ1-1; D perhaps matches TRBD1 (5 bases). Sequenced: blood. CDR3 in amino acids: CASSKTPGQAFF. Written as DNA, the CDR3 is TGTGCCAGTAGTAAAACTCCGGGACAAGCTTTCTTT.